This entry lists 3 T cell receptor beta chains sequenced from one sample in a study of blood T cell repertoires in COVID-19. Libraries were prepared by immunoSEQ multiplex PCR; TCRdb keeps only in-frame clonotypes and omits some of them. Of roughly 73,000 clones listed, about 88% were seen once; the top ten hold roughly 8.8%. Input material: peripheral blood. The receptors come from a man older than 75 with acute or convalescent COVID-19.

This clone was detected only once. The chain links TRBV2 to TRBJ1-1, with a possible D match to TRBD1 (6 bases). Germline CDR1 and CDR2: SNHLY and FYNNEI. The CDR3 length is 15 residues. V dropped 6 bases and J dropped 3 bases, with 17 bases sitting between them. The CDR3 nucleotides read TGTGCCAGCAGGATAAACCGGGGGGCGTACACTGAAGCTTTCTTT. Translating gives CASRINRGAYTEAFF.

The rearrangement uses TRBV10-1 and TRBJ2-7; a possible D gene is TRBD2 (5 bases). V lost 4 bases and J lost 6, with 13 bases in between. The CDR3 is 13 amino acids. CDR1 and CDR2 from the germline V gene are WNHNN and SYGVQD (reference sequence). As DNA, the CDR3 is TGCGCCAGCAGTGCGAGGGTTCTCGGCGAGCAGTACTTC. Its protein is CASSARVLGEQYF.

The V gene is TRBV12-3 or TRBV12-4, the J gene TRBJ2-5; D perhaps matches TRBD2 (6 bases). The CDR3 runs to 13 residues. The V and J ends lost 3 bases and 6 bases respectively, with 11 bases between them. CDR3 bases: TGTGCCAGCAGTTTCGGGACTTTACAGACCCAGTACTTC. It is translated as CASSFGTLQTQYF.